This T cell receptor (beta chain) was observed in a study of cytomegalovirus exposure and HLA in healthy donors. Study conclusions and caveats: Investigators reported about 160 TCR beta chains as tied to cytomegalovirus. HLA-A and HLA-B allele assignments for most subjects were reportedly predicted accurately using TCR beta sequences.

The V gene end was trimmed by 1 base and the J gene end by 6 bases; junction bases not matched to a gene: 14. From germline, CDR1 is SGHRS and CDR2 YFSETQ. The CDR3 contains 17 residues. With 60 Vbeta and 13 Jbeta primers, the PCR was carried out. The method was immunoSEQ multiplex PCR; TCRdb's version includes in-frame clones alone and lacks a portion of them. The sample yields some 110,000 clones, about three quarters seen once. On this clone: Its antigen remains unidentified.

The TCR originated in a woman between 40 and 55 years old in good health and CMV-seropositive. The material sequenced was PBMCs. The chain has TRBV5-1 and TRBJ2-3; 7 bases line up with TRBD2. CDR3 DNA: TGCGCCAGCAGCTTGTCAATCGCTAGCGGAAGTCCGGATACGCAGTATTTT. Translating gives CASSLSIASGSPDTQYF.